One and the same sample provided the 4 T cell receptor beta chains below, sequenced in a study of blood T cell repertoires in COVID-19. The protocol was immunoSEQ multiplex PCR, while the TCRdb copy is restricted to in-frame clones and leaves out a portion. Seen here are some 210,000 clones, 65% to 85% observed once, and the top ten hold 4.3%. Sequenced material: PBMCs or T cells enriched from blood (not recorded which). All receptors derive from a man aged 25-45 years with acute COVID-19.

V gene TRBV27 combines with J gene TRBJ2-1; 12 bases align to TRBD2. Per germline, CDR1 MNHEY and CDR2 SMNVEV (reference sequence). The CDR3 has 16 amino acids. The trim removed 4 bases at V and 3 bases at J, leaving 4 bases unmatched. The CDR3, as DNA: TGTGCCAGCAGTTCCGGACTAGCGGGACTCTACAATGAGCAGTTCTTC. Translation gives CASSSGLAGLYNEQFF.

The rearrangement links TRBV27 to TRBJ1-6; D is unresolved. The V end was cut by 5 bases, the J end by 6 bases, with 8 bases between. The V gene's germline CDR1 is MNHEY and CDR2 SMNVEV (reference sequence). The CDR3 spans 13 residues. CDR3 residues: CASSPPSNSPLHF. CDR3 nucleotides: TGTGCCAGCAGTCCCCCCAGTAATTCACCCCTCCACTTT.

This rearrangement joins TRBV11-2 to TRBJ1-6; 9 nucleotides align to TRBD1. This CDR3 has 15 amino acids. Germline lookup yields CDR1 SGHAT and CDR2 FQNNGV. V lost 5 bases to trimming and J lost 9 bases; unmatched junction nucleotides: 8. The CDR3 region is CASSPGDREASPLHF. CDR3 coding DNA: TGTGCCAGCAGCCCAGGGGACAGGGAAGCTTCACCCCTCCACTTT.

CDR3 coding DNA: TGTGCCAGCAGTAAGGACAGCCAAAACATTCAGTACTTC. Translation: CASSKDSQNIQYF. V is TRBV2 and J is TRBJ2-4; tentatively, D is TRBD1 (6 bases). Germline-derived CDR1 and CDR2 are SNHLY and FYNNEI. The CDR3 sequence is 13 residues long. V shed 5 bases and J shed 5 bases, with 10 bases lying between them.